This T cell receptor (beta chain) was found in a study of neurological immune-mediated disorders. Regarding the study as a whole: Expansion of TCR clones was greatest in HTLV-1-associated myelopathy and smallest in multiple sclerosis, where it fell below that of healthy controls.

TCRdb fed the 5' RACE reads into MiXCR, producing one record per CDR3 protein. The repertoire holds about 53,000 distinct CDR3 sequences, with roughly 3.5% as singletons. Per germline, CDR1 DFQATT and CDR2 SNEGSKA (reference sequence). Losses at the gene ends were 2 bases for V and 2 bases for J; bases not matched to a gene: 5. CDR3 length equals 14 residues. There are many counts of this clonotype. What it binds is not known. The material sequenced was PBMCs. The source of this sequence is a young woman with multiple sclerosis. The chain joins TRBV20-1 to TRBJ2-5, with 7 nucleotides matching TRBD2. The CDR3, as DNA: TGCAGTGCTAGATCTAGCGGTTATCAAGAGACCCAGTACTTC. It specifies CSARSSGYQETQYF.